Listed below are T cell receptor beta chains from one sample, sequenced in a study of blood T cell repertoires in COVID-19. Sequencing was performed with immunoSEQ multiplex PCR; in TCRdb, only in-frame clones are kept and a portion is missing. The sample contains roughly 410,000 clones, approximately 89% of which appear only once. The sequenced sample was peripheral blood. These receptors were obtained from a woman in her forties with COVID-19, enrolled during active disease. Both conserved end residues are part of each CDR3. Fields, in order: V gene, J gene, D gene, clone size, CDR3 DNA, CDR3 protein. D genes are given only for firm matches. A row's size may be missing; if present it is once, few, many or a size class.

TRBV19	TRBJ1-6	NA	NA	TGTGCCAGTAGTATAGGATGGGCCAATTCACCCCTCCACTTT	CASSIGWANSPLHF
TRBV9	TRBJ2-7	TRBD2	NA	TGTGCCAGCAGCGTATCTAGCGGGAATTCCTACGAGCAGTACTTC	CASSVSSGNSYEQYF
TRBV6-2/TRBV6-3	TRBJ2-7	TRBD1	few	TGTGCCAGCAGTTACTCACTAATACGGGACAGTTTTGAGGAGCAGTACTTC	CASSYSLIRDSFEEQYF
TRBV7-2	TRBJ2-1	TRBD2	NA	TGTGCCAGCTCCGGAAATGTACTAGCGGAACACAATGAGCAGTTCTTC	CASSGNVLAEHNEQFF
TRBV6-2/TRBV6-3	TRBJ1-1	NA	NA	TGTGCCAGCAGCAGGAGGAGGGGTACTGAAGCTTTCTTT	CASSRRRGTEAFF
TRBV11-1	TRBJ1-1	NA	NA	TGTGCCAGCAGCTTGGACAGCCGCATGAACACTGAAGCTTTCTTT	CASSLDSRMNTEAFF
TRBV27	TRBJ1-1	TRBD1	NA	TGTGCCAGCAGTTTAAGGGACAGGGGGCGGCGGGCTTTCTTT	CASSLRDRGRRAFF
TRBV6-4	TRBJ1-2	NA	NA	TGTGCCAGCAGTGACTTGGTGTCAGCTAACTATGGCTACACCTTC	CASSDLVSANYGYTF
TRBV5-1	TRBJ1-5	NA	NA	TGCGCCAGCAGCCCTACCCCTACAGATAGCAATCAGCCCCAGCATTTT	CASSPTPTDSNQPQHF
TRBV5-6	TRBJ1-2	NA	once	TGTGCCAGCAGCCGCGGGAGACCGGGTCTCTATGGCTACACCTTC	CASSRGRPGLYGYTF
TRBV11-1	TRBJ2-1	TRBD2	NA	TGTGCCAGCAGCACCGGGATAGCGGGATACAATGAGCAGTTCTTC	CASSTGIAGYNEQFF
TRBV27	TRBJ1-2	NA	NA	TGTGCCAGCAGTCCGGTAGCTAACTATGGCTACACCTTC	CASSPVANYGYTF
TRBV7-2	TRBJ1-2	NA	NA	TGTGCCAGCAGCCCCGCGACTCGGAACTATGGCTACACCTTC	CASSPATRNYGYTF
TRBV28	TRBJ1-1	TRBD1	once	TGTGCCAGCAGATCAGGGGGCCGGGGGATCACTGAAGCTTTCTTT	CASRSGGRGITEAFF
TRBV9	TRBJ2-1	NA	NA	TGTGCCAGCAGCGTAGGTGGACACTACAATGAGCAGTTCTTC	CASSVGGHYNEQFF
TRBV19	TRBJ1-1	TRBD1	NA	TGTGCCAGTGCACCGAGGGACAGCTTCGAAGCTTTCTTT	CASAPRDSFEAFF
TRBV5-4	TRBJ2-7	NA	NA	TGTGCCAGCAGCTCTCCGAAACAGGGCGGCTACGAGCAGTACTTC	CASSSPKQGGYEQYF
TRBV7-3	TRBJ1-6	NA	NA	TGTGCCAGCAGCTTACACAGGGAAGGTTCACCCCTCCACTTT	CASSLHREGSPLHF
TRBV4-3	TRBJ2-2	NA	NA	TGCGCCAGCAGCCAGCAGGGGGGCACCGGGGAGCTGTTTTTT	CASSQQGGTGELFF
TRBV4-3	TRBJ1-4	TRBD1	NA	TGCGCCAGCAGCCGGACGACAGGGGGCGGCGAAAAACTGTTTTTT	CASSRTTGGGEKLFF
TRBV19	TRBJ1-1	NA	NA	TGTGCCAGTAGTATTCAGGGTGTAGGCACTGAAGCTTTCTTT	CASSIQGVGTEAFF
TRBV4-2	TRBJ2-1	NA	NA	TGTGCCAGCAGCCAAGCTACCAGCGTCGGTGAGCAGTTCTTC	CASSQATSVGEQFF
TRBV7-2	TRBJ1-5	NA	NA	TGTGCCAGCAGCTTCGAACGGAGCAATCAGCCCCAGCATTTT	CASSFERSNQPQHF
TRBV29-1	TRBJ2-1	TRBD2	NA	TGCAGCTTCTGGGCGGGGGGCTACTACAATGAGCAGTTCTTC	CSFWAGGYYNEQFF
TRBV3-1/TRBV3-2	TRBJ1-6	TRBD1	NA	TGTGCCAGCAGTCGAGGACAGGATAATTCACCCCTCCACTTT	CASSRGQDNSPLHF
TRBV9	TRBJ2-7	NA	NA	TGTGCCAGCAGCGCGTCAGGCACCTACGAGCAGTACTTC	CASSASGTYEQYF
TRBV6-5	TRBJ2-2	NA	NA	TGTGCCAGCAGTTACGTCAGCGCCACCGGGGAGCTGTTTTTT	CASSYVSATGELFF
TRBV15	TRBJ1-5	NA	NA	TGTGCCACCAGCAGAGATCAGTCCCAGCCCCAGCATTTT	CATSRDQSQPQHF
TRBV29-1	TRBJ2-7	TRBD1	NA	TGCAGCTTTCGGGACAGCCCCTACGAGCAGTACTTC	CSFRDSPYEQYF
TRBV5-4	TRBJ2-1	NA	NA	TGTGCCAGCAGTTATTACAATGAGCAGTTCTTC	CASSYYNEQFF
TRBV5-1	TRBJ1-5	NA	NA	TGCGCCAGCAGCTTGGTCGGCCGCCAGGCCCAGCCCCAGCATTTT	CASSLVGRQAQPQHF
TRBV15	TRBJ1-3	NA	NA	TGTGCCACCAGCGAGGCACCGTACACCATATATTTT	CATSEAPYTIYF
TRBV12-3/TRBV12-4	TRBJ2-2	TRBD1	NA	TGTGCCAGCAGTTGGACAGGGACCGGGGAGCTGTTTTTT	CASSWTGTGELFF
TRBV7-2	TRBJ1-6	NA	NA	TGTGCCAGCAGCACCCAGGCTTCACCCCTCCACTTT	CASSTQASPLHF